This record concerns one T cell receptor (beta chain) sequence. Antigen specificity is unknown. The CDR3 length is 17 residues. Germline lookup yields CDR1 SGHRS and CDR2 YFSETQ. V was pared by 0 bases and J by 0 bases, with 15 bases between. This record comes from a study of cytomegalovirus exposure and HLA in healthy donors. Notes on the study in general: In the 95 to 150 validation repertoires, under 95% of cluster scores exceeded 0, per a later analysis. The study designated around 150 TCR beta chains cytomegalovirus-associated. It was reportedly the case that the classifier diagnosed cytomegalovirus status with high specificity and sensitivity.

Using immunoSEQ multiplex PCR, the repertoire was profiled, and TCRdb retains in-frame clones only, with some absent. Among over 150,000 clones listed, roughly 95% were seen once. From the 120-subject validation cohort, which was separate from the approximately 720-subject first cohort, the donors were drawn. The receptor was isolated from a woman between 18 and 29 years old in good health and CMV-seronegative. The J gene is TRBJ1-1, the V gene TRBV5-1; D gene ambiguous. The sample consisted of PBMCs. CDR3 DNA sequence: TGCGCCAGCAGCTTGGTTTCCGGGATTACCATGAACACTGAAGCTTTCTTT. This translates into CASSLVSGITMNTEAFF. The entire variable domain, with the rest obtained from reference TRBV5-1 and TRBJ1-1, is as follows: KAGVTQTPRYLIKTRGQQVTLSCSPISGHRSVSWYQQTPGQGLQFLFEYFSETQRNKGNFPGRFSGRQFSNSRSEMNVSTLELGDSALYLCASSLVSGITMNTEAFFGQGTRLTVV.